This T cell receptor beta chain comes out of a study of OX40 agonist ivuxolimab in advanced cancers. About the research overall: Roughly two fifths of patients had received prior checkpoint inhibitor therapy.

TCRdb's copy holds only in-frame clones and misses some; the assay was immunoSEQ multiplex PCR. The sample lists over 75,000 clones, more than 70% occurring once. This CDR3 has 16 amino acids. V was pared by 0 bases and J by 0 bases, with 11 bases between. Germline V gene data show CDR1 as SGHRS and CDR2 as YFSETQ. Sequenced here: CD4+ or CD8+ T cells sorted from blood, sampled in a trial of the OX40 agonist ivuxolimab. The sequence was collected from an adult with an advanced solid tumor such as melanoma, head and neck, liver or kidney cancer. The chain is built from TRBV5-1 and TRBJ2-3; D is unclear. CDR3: CASSLGATRSTDTQYF. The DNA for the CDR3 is TGCGCCAGCAGCTTGGGGGCTACCCGAAGCACAGATACGCAGTATTTT.